These 16 T cell receptor beta chains originate from one sample sequenced in a study of T cells in Graves' hyperthyroidism and ophthalmopathy. There were TCR beta CDR3 regions amplified from RNA transcripts. The HTBI set primed first-round TCR CDR3 RT-PCR. TCRdb itself ran the multiplex PCR reads through MiXCR, one entry per CDR3 protein. The sample records 550,000 to 700,000 distinct CDR3 sequences, more than 45% being singletons. Sample: peripheral blood or thyroid tissue (not recorded which). The source of these receptors is an adult woman with Graves' disease, either hyperthyroidism or ophthalmopathy (not recorded which).

As regards this clonotype: This may be a read error: a much more frequent sequence differs by one nucleotide. The final CDR3 position lacks the conserved phenylalanine or tryptophan, pointing to a likely read error. This chain connects TRBV4-2 to TRBJ2-7; 7 nucleotides line up with TRBD1. J lost 4 bases, V lost 2 bases, and 8 bases had no gene match. The CDR3 has 15 residues. Per germline, CDR1 LGHNA and CDR2 YNFKEQ. The CDR3, as DNA: TGTGCCAGCAGCCAACGGGACAGTGGGGGATACGAGCAGTACCTC. Translated: CASSQRDSGGYEQYL.

The chain couples TRBV15 to TRBJ1-1; the D gene is possibly TRBD1 (6 bases). The CDR3 runs 20 residues. Germline CDR1 is LNHNV and CDR2 is YYDKDF (reference sequence). The V end lost 0 bases, the J end lost 0 bases, and 23 bases lay between the germline ends. The CDR3 loop is CATSRDDRWGIYAVNTEAFF. CDR3 sequence (DNA): TGTGCCACCAGCAGAGATGACAGGTGGGGGATTTATGCGGTGAACACTGAAGCTTTCTTT.

This clonotype appeared once. The chain recombines TRBV12-3 or TRBV12-4 with TRBJ1-6; the D is unclear. The CDR3 spans 13 residues. V was cut by 4 bases and J by 10 bases, with 11 bases left in between. The CDR3 bases are TGTGCCAGCAGTTGGCCGGGAGCCTCACCCCTCCACTTT. It encodes CASSWPGASPLHF.

This clonotype was counted many times. The CDR3 nucleotides are TGTGCCAGCAGTGGCGACGCGGGAGAGGGGGAGACCCAGTACTTC. Amino acids: CASSGDAGEGETQYF. The rearrangement uses TRBV6-5 and TRBJ2-5; TRBD2 agrees at 7 bases. Trimming cost V 5 bases and J 5 bases; bases outside gene matches: 11. This CDR3 has 15 residues. Per germline, CDR1 MNHEY and CDR2 SVGAGI.

In its sample, this clonotype was seen a few times. The rearrangement uses TRBV10-3 and TRBJ1-1; D not resolved. Germline V lookup: CDR1 ENHRY, CDR2 SYGVKD. Trimming pared 3 bases from V and 1 base from J, leaving 9 bases between. The CDR3 loop spans 14 amino acids. The CDR3 region is CAISDIWGNTEAFF. DNA for the CDR3: TGTGCCATCAGTGATATTTGGGGGAACACTGAAGCTTTCTTT.

This clonotype was seen once. The V and J genes are TRBV11-1 and TRBJ1-1; tentatively, D is TRBD1 (5 bases). The CDR3 is 15 amino acids. V was pared by 7 bases and J by 1 base, with 16 bases between. CDR1 and CDR2 (germline): SGHAT, FQDESV (reference sequence). The CDR3 DNA is TGTGCCAGCACCCCGATCCCAGGGAGGAACACTGAAGCTTTCTTT. This gives the protein CASTPIPGRNTEAFF. The complete variable domain, with remaining parts taken from reference TRBV11-1 and TRBJ1-1, reads EAEVAQSPRYKITEKSQAVAFWCDPISGHATLYWYRQILGQGPELLVQFQDESVVDDSQLPKDRFSAERLKGVDSTLKIQPAELGDSAMYLCASTPIPGRNTEAFFGQGTRLTVV.

The chain couples TRBV29-1 to TRBJ1-5, with D hard to call. Trimming pared 4 bases from V and 8 bases from J, leaving 12 bases between. This CDR3 comprises 12 residues. CDR1 and CDR2 (germline): SQVTM, ANQGSEA. CDR3 nucleotides: TGCAGCGTTGTTGAAGGTAGTAAGCCCCAGCATTTT. It specifies CSVVEGSKPQHF.

This clonotype was found many times. In DNA form, the CDR3 reads TGTGCCAGCAGTATAGGTTTATTTTACGAGCAGTACTTC. This codes for CASSIGLFYEQYF. The V gene is TRBV14, the J gene TRBJ2-7; D is unresolved. V dropped 6 bases and J dropped 4 bases, with 13 bases sitting between them. This CDR3 has 13 residues. In germline, CDR1 is SGHDN, CDR2 FVKESK. Together with reference TRBV14 and TRBJ2-7, the CDR3 gives the full variable domain: EAGVTQFPSHSVIEKGQTVTLRCDPISGHDNLYWYRRVMGKEIKFLLHFVKESKQDESGMPNNRFLAERTGGTYSTLKVQPAELEDSGVYFCASSIGLFYEQYFGPGTRLTVT.

The chain links TRBV11-2 to TRBJ2-7, with TRBD1 identical over 7 bases. V shed 6 bases and J 7 bases; nucleotides not matched to a gene: 6. Germline CDR1 and CDR2: SGHAT and FQNNGV. The CDR3 covers 12 residues. The DNA for the CDR3 is TGTGCCAGCAGGGGGGACAGCTGGGAGCAGTACTTC. It specifies CASRGDSWEQYF.

The rearrangement joins TRBV7-2 to TRBJ2-5, with 14 bases fitting TRBD2. Germline V gives CDR1 SGHTA, CDR2 FQGNSA. The CDR3 is made up of 15 amino acids. The junction had 4 bases not matched to a gene; V was cut back by 8 bases and J by 2 bases. CDR3 in DNA: TGTGCCAGCGGCAGACTAGCGGGAGGGCAAGAGACCCAGTACTTC. It encodes CASGRLAGGQETQYF.

The V call is TRBV29-1, the J call TRBJ2-5, with 11 bases that match TRBD1. Germline V lookup: CDR1 SQVTM, CDR2 ANQGSEA. CDR3 length equals 14 residues. V shed 6 bases, J shed 5 bases, and the junction held 8 bases outside the gene matches. CDR3 nucleotides: TGCAGCGTCCTTCGGACAGGGGGCATGGAGACCCAGTACTTC. Its protein is CSVLRTGGMETQYF.

About this clonotype itself: A much bigger clone sits one base away, suggesting this may be a read error. The chain carries TRBV7-2 and TRBJ2-5, with TRBD2 as a possible D gene (5 bases). The CDR3 extends over 14 amino acids. Trimming shortened V by 3 bases and J by 1 base, and 9 bases separated the two germline ends. The germline gives CDR1 SGHTA, CDR2 FQGNSA. The chain's CDR3 is CASSFHGIQETQYF. CDR3 coding DNA: TGTGCCAGCAGCTTCCACGGGATCCAAGAGACCCAGTACTTC.

This clonotype was found once. V and J are TRBV29-1 and TRBJ1-1; D is unclear. Trimming took 3 bases from V and 6 from J, leaving 14 bases between them. This CDR3 is built from 13 residues. Germline-derived CDR1 and CDR2 are SQVTM and ANQGSEA. The CDR3 bases are TGCAGCGTTGATCGTCATCCGAGGGCTGAAGCTTTCTTT. Translated, it gives CSVDRHPRAEAFF.

In the case of this clonotype: A read error may explain this, as a much larger clone is one base away. The missing conserved phenylalanine or tryptophan at the end of this CDR3 makes a read error likely. The chain carries TRBV3-1 and TRBJ2-5; no definite D call. The CDR3 spans 11 residues. Germline assignment: CDR1 LGHDT and CDR2 YNNKEL (reference sequence). CDR3 sequence: CASFSTEAQYL. The CDR3 DNA sequence: TGTGCCAGCTTCAGTACAGAGGCCCAGTACCTC.

This clonotype was seen repeatedly, ten times or more. This sequence joins TRBV11-2 and TRBJ2-7, with TRBD2 matching 9 bases. The V gene's germline CDR1 is SGHAT and CDR2 FQNNGV. V dropped 1 base and J dropped 2; count of bases not matched to a gene: 3. The CDR3 runs 15 residues. CDR3 protein: CASSLGAGGAYEQYF. For the CDR3, the DNA is TGTGCCAGCAGCTTAGGTGCGGGAGGGGCCTACGAGCAGTACTTC.

This clonotype occurred many times. The gene calls are TRBV7-9 and TRBJ1-6; D gene unclear. V was clipped by 2 bases and J by 7 bases, with 9 bases between them. The CDR3 covers 14 residues. Germline V gives CDR1 SEHNR, CDR2 FQNEAQ (reference sequence). CDR3 sequence: CASSLSVTNSPLHF. In nucleotides, the CDR3 is TGTGCCAGCAGCTTAAGCGTGACCAATTCACCCCTCCACTTT.